A single sample gave rise to the 20 T cell receptor beta chains below, sequenced in a study of T-cell reconstitution after alpha-beta-depleted transplantation in children. It was with unique molecular identifiers that the TCRbeta library was prepared. In TCRdb, the PCR reads were re-called with MiXCR into one record per CDR3 protein. The sample includes about 980,000 distinct CDR3 sequences, roughly 29% of them seen just once. Sequenced here: PBMCs, mostly from graft donor cells, sampled 360 days after TCRalphabeta/CD19-depleted stem cell transplant. The receptors derive from a boy younger than two who had a stem cell transplant for SCID, so the T cells may come from the graft donor.

This clonotype was counted between two and nine times. This sequence joins TRBV12-3 or TRBV12-4 and TRBJ2-1; 9 nucleotides align to TRBD2. The CDR3 totals 15 residues. The junction had 9 bases not matched to a gene; V was cut back by 6 bases and J by 6 bases. The CDR3 sequence is CASSQVAGALNEQFF. CDR3 DNA: TGTGCCAGCAGCCAGGTAGCGGGGGCTCTCAATGAGCAGTTCTTC.

V gene TRBV3-1 combines with J gene TRBJ2-1; tentatively, D is TRBD1 or TRBD2 (6 bases each). CDR1 and CDR2 from the germline V gene are LGHDT and YNNKEL (reference sequence). The germline V and J ends were trimmed by 4 bases and 8 bases, with 15 bases remaining between them. The CDR3 runs 14 residues. CDR3 amino acids: CASSLTGGGDEQFF. In DNA, the CDR3 is TGTGCCAGCAGCCTGACCGGGGGCGGGGATGAGCAGTTCTTC.

The chain links TRBV12-3 or TRBV12-4 to TRBJ2-3; 12 nucleotides match TRBD1. The ends lost 6 bases at V and 4 bases at J; junction bases unmatched: 5. This CDR3 is built from 15 residues. The CDR3 coding sequence is TGTGCCAGCAGGAGAGGGACAGGGGGCGCAGATACGCAGTATTTT. Translated: CASRRGTGGADTQYF.

There are a few counts of this clonotype. The chain joins TRBV20-1 to TRBJ2-5, with D maybe TRBD1 (5 bases). CDR3 length: 13 amino acids. Germline V gene sequence: CDR1 DFQATT, CDR2 SNEGSKA (reference sequence). V lost 6 bases to trimming and J lost 1 base, with 12 bases between them. The DNA for the CDR3 is TGCAGTGCCCTGACAGCCGGCCAAGAGACCCAGTACTTC. Its translation is CSALTAGQETQYF.

This clonotype was counted ten times or more. The chain combines TRBV7-9 with TRBJ2-5; perhaps TRBD1 as D (5 bases). V was clipped by 1 base and J by 0 bases, with 6 bases between them. CDR1 and CDR2 from the germline V gene are SEHNR and FQNEAQ (reference sequence). The CDR3 runs 14 residues. CDR3 loop: CASSLDRHQETQYF. In DNA form, the CDR3 reads TGTGCCAGCAGCTTAGACAGGCACCAAGAGACCCAGTACTTC.

This clonotype was seen a handful of times. The V call is TRBV7-2, the J call TRBJ2-3; a weak D match, TRBD1 (6 bases). The CDR3 is made up of 22 amino acids. Germline V gene lookup returns CDR1 SGHTA and CDR2 FQGNSA. V lost 3 bases to trimming and J lost 3 bases, with 34 bases between them. The CDR3 is CASSFSKSRSRTGYKATDTQYF. The CDR3 DNA follows: TGTGCCAGCAGCTTTTCGAAGTCCCGAAGTCGAACAGGGTACAAGGCTACAGATACGCAGTATTTT.

There are a few counts of this clonotype. The J gene is TRBJ2-7, the V gene TRBV4-3, with 8 bases that match TRBD1. Germline V gene lookup returns CDR1 LGHNA and CDR2 YSLEER. The V segment lost 4 bases and the J segment 4 bases; nucleotides outside the gene matches: 12. The CDR3 spans 16 residues. The CDR3, as DNA: TGCGCCAGCAGCCCCCGGACAGGGAACACCCCTTACGAGCAGTACTTC. The encoded protein is CASSPRTGNTPYEQYF.

This clonotype was seen a handful of times. This chain joins TRBV10-2 and TRBJ1-1; D possibly corresponds to TRBD1 (6 bases). The V and J ends lost 4 bases and 5 bases respectively, with 14 bases between them. This CDR3 has 14 residues. CDR1 is WSHSY and CDR2 is SAAADI in the germline V gene. CDR3 bases: TGCGCCAGCAGTGGAGCGCAGGGGTATACTGAAGCTTTCTTT. Protein sequence: CASSGAQGYTEAFF.

This clonotype was seen repeatedly, ten times or more. J is TRBJ2-5 and V is TRBV12-3 or TRBV12-4, with D tentatively TRBD1 (6 bases). V lost 5 bases to trimming and J lost 5 bases, with 18 bases between them. The CDR3 runs 15 residues. CDR3 bases: TGTGCCAGCAGTCCCCGACAGGCCTCTGTGGAGACCCAGTACTTC. The encoded protein is CASSPRQASVETQYF.

V and J are TRBV6-1 and TRBJ2-2; 8 bases match TRBD1. The trim removed 11 bases at V and 5 bases at J, leaving 7 bases unmatched. This CDR3 region has 13 residues. In germline, CDR1 is MNHNS, CDR2 SASEGT. The DNA of the CDR3 is TGTGCCTGCGGACAGGGCTGGACCGGGGAGCTGTTTTTT. Translation gives CACGQGWTGELFF.

V is TRBV29-1 and J is TRBJ1-1; D is unresolved. The CDR3 spans 13 residues. The V end was cut by 0 bases, the J end by 2 bases, with 7 bases between. Germline loops: CDR1 SQVTM, CDR2 ANQGSEA. CDR3: CSVEEQPNTEAFF. The CDR3 nucleotides are TGCAGCGTTGAAGAGCAGCCCAACACTGAAGCTTTCTTT.

The chain is built from TRBV6-5 and TRBJ2-5, with no clear D. Germline CDR1 reads MNHEY; CDR2 reads SVGAGI. The CDR3 runs to 17 residues. The V end was cut by 4 bases, the J end by 8 bases, with 26 bases between. The CDR3 reads CASSFPPNSAPRHTQYF. The CDR3 DNA reads TGTGCCAGCAGTTTTCCCCCCAACTCGGCCCCTCGGCATACCCAGTACTTC.

This clonotype was found many times. The J gene is TRBJ2-3, the V gene TRBV7-3; 8 bases align to TRBD2. Per the germline V gene, CDR1 is SGHTA and CDR2 is FQGTGA. The CDR3 is 15 residues long. V lost 5 bases to trimming and J lost 2 bases; unmatched junction nucleotides: 6. CDR3 sequence (DNA): TGTGCCAGCAGCCTGAGCGGGGGTGTCACAGATACGCAGTATTTT. The encoded protein is CASSLSGGVTDTQYF.

This clonotype was observed a handful of times. The gene calls are TRBV20-1 and TRBJ2-1, with D perhaps TRBD1 or TRBD2 (7 bases each). The CDR3 loop spans 14 amino acids. With 4 bases removed from V and 6 bases from J, the gap between germline ends came to 16 bases. Germline V gene sequence: CDR1 DFQATT, CDR2 SNEGSKA (reference sequence). In DNA, the CDR3 is TGCAGTGCTACCCCCCAGGGGGGGATCAATGAGCAGTTCTTC. Translation gives CSATPQGGINEQFF.

This clonotype occurred a few times. The CDR3 DNA reads as TGTGCCAGCAGCGGGCGACAGGTGCTAGGGGAGACCCAGTACTTC. Translating gives CASSGRQVLGETQYF. V and J are TRBV9 and TRBJ2-5; possible D gene TRBD1, 6 bases. The V end lost 3 bases, the J end lost 5 bases, and 17 bases lay between the germline ends. CDR3 length: 15 amino acids. Germline CDR1 reads SGDLS; CDR2 reads YYNGEE.

This clonotype has only a few counts. The V and J genes are TRBV5-1 and TRBJ1-5; weak D call: TRBD1 (5 bases). V gave up 4 bases and J gave up 7 bases, with 15 bases separating them. Germline-derived CDR1 and CDR2 are SGHRS and YFSETQ. The CDR3 covers 14 residues. The CDR3 DNA reads TGCGCCAGCAGCCGCGGGGGGTCAGGACAGCCCCAGCATTTT. The encoded protein is CASSRGGSGQPQHF.

This clonotype was counted between two and nine times. The gene calls are TRBV24-1 and TRBJ1-1, with TRBD1 matching over 8 bases. Germline V gene data show CDR1 as KGHDR and CDR2 as SFDVKD. This CDR3 spans 17 amino acids. J gave up 0 bases and V 5 bases, and 10 bases lay outside the gene matches. In DNA form, the CDR3 reads TGTGCCACCAGTGCCCCGGACAGGGATTACCTGAACACTGAAGCTTTCTTT. This encodes CATSAPDRDYLNTEAFF.

The J gene is TRBJ2-3, the V gene TRBV15, with 8 bases aligning to TRBD2. V lost 3 bases and J lost 2; bases outside the gene matches: 10. Germline V lookup: CDR1 LNHNV, CDR2 YYDKDF (reference sequence). The CDR3 spans 17 residues. The CDR3 loop reads CATSRDQTSGLTDTQYF. For the CDR3, the DNA is TGTGCCACCAGCAGGGACCAAACTAGCGGCCTCACAGATACGCAGTATTTT.

The chain is built from TRBV20-1 and TRBJ1-5, with D maybe TRBD1 (6 bases). The ends were cut back, 3 bases at V and 5 bases at J, with 11 bases in the middle. This CDR3 is 13 amino acids long. The germline V gene has CDR1 DFQATT and CDR2 SNEGSKA (reference sequence). This CDR3 reads CSARWGADQPQHF. The DNA of the CDR3 is TGCAGTGCTAGGTGGGGGGCGGATCAGCCCCAGCATTTT.

This clonotype appeared a few times. The J gene is TRBJ2-3, the V gene TRBV6-5; the D call may be TRBD1 or TRBD2 (5 bases each). Trimming took 2 bases from V and 1 from J, leaving 10 bases between them. CDR1 and CDR2 (germline): MNHEY, SVGAGI. This CDR3 is 15 amino acids long. CDR3 coding DNA: TGTGCCAGCAGTTACCGGGGCAGGGGCACAGATACGCAGTATTTT. Its protein product is CASSYRGRGTDTQYF.